Presented here are 17 T cell receptor beta chains from one specimen sequenced in a study of control samples from healthy donors and cancer patients. Clones were read by immunoSEQ multiplex PCR, and TCRdb kept only the in-frame ones, dropping some. The sample consists of about 110,000 clones, around 80% of them appearing once. Specimen: blood. The receptors come from a man between 18 and 35 years old in good health.

The chain carries TRBV3-1 (or the pseudogene TRBV3-2) and TRBJ2-2; D perhaps matches TRBD1 (5 bases). The V end was cut by 0 bases, the J end by 5 bases, with 7 bases between. The CDR3 runs 14 residues. The V gene's germline CDR1 is LGHDT and CDR2 YNNKEL (reference sequence). The CDR3 spells CASSQETETGELFF. DNA of the CDR3: TGTGCCAGCAGCCAAGAGACAGAAACCGGGGAGCTGTTTTTT.

The chain employs TRBV10-3 and TRBJ2-3; D is possibly TRBD1 or TRBD2 (6 bases each). This CDR3 has 13 amino acids. Germline V gene data show CDR1 as ENHRY and CDR2 as SYGVKD. The germline V and J ends were trimmed by 7 bases and 2 bases, with 10 bases remaining between them. CDR3: CAITRGATDTQYF. The CDR3 bases are TGTGCCATCACTAGGGGGGCCACAGATACGCAGTATTTT.

The chain couples TRBV27 to TRBJ1-2; possible D gene TRBD1, 5 bases. Germline V lookup: CDR1 MNHEY, CDR2 SMNVEV (reference sequence). Trimming took 6 bases from V and 8 from J, leaving 16 bases between them. This CDR3 contains 13 residues. CDR3 sequence (DNA): TGTGCCAGCAGATTCACGGGGGATTCCGGCTACACCTTC. It is translated as CASRFTGDSGYTF.

This clone was counted a few times. The CDR3 DNA sequence: TGTGCCAGCAGATTGCTTACCTACGAGCAGTACTTC. The encoded protein is CASRLLTYEQYF. The chain carries TRBV2 and TRBJ2-7; D is uncertain. Germline lookup yields CDR1 SNHLY and CDR2 FYNNEI. Trimming cost V 6 bases and J 2 bases, with 8 bases left between them. The CDR3 is made up of 12 amino acids.

The chain couples TRBV7-9 to TRBJ2-3; 7 bases agree with TRBD1. With 3 bases clipped from V and 4 bases from J, the junction kept 10 bases outside the gene matches. Germline CDR1 is SEHNR and CDR2 is FQNEAQ (reference sequence). This CDR3 contains 16 residues. CDR3 protein: CASSFLGQVGADTQYF. The DNA of the CDR3 is TGTGCCAGCAGCTTCCTCGGACAGGTGGGGGCAGATACGCAGTATTTT.

The gene calls are TRBV5-1 and TRBJ1-1; TRBD1 matches 9 bases. The CDR3 totals 13 residues. CDR1 is SGHRS and CDR2 is YFSETQ in the germline V gene. The J segment lost 5 bases and the V segment lost 4 bases, leaving 3 bases of the junction unmatched. Written as DNA, the CDR3 is TGCGCCAGCAGCGGGACAGGGAAAACTGAAGCTTTCTTT. Translating gives CASSGTGKTEAFF.

The chain joins TRBV11-2 to TRBJ1-1; a weak D match, TRBD1 (5 bases). The V gene's germline CDR1 is SGHAT and CDR2 FQNNGV. This CDR3 comprises 15 residues. V was trimmed by 2 bases and J by 0 bases, leaving 10 bases between them. Written as DNA, the CDR3 is TGTGCCAGCAGCTTAAGGGGCCAAATGAACACTGAAGCTTTCTTT. Protein sequence: CASSLRGQMNTEAFF.

This rearrangement joins TRBV15 to TRBJ2-3, with a weak D call TRBD2 (8 bases). Between the trimmed V and J ends, which lost 4 bases and 2 bases, there was a span of 19 bases. The CDR3 extends over 17 amino acids. From germline, CDR1 is LNHNV and CDR2 YYDKDF (reference sequence). The CDR3 coding sequence is TGTGCCACCAGCAATGAACGGGGGGGACAGAACACAGATACGCAGTATTTT. This sequence encodes CATSNERGGQNTDTQYF. The complete variable domain, with remaining parts taken from reference TRBV15 and TRBJ2-3, reads DAMVIQNPRYQVTQFGKPVTLSCSQTLNHNVMYWYQQKSSQAPKLLFHYYDKDFNNEADTPDNFQSRRPNTSFCFLDIRSPGLGDTAMYLCATSNERGGQNTDTQYFGPGTRLTVL.

The chain carries TRBV6-5 and TRBJ2-3; D possibly uses TRBD1 or TRBD2 (5 bases each). The CDR3 sequence is 13 residues long. Germline CDR1 and CDR2: MNHEY and SVGAGI. V gave up 7 bases and J gave up 3 bases, with 11 bases separating them. CDR3 region: CASIFRETDTQYF. CDR3 nucleotides: TGTGCCAGCATCTTCAGGGAGACAGATACGCAGTATTTT.

The rearrangement uses TRBV9 and TRBJ2-1; D is possibly TRBD1 (6 bases). The CDR3 runs to 15 residues. With 4 bases removed from V and 2 bases from J, the gap between germline ends came to 13 bases. CDR1 and CDR2 (germline): SGDLS, YYNGEE. CDR3 amino acids: CASSPRTDTYNEQFF. Written as DNA, the CDR3 is TGTGCCAGCAGCCCCCGGACAGATACCTACAATGAGCAGTTCTTC.

This sequence joins TRBV4-1 and TRBJ2-3, with 7 bases matching TRBD1. With V trimmed by 4 bases and J by 3 bases, 7 bases remained unmatched. The length of the CDR3 is 15 residues. The germline gives CDR1 MGHRA, CDR2 YSYEKL. The CDR3 region has the DNA TGCGCCAGCAGCCCGGACAGGCCGTGGACAGATACGCAGTATTTT. Its protein is CASSPDRPWTDTQYF.

This rearrangement joins TRBV7-2 to TRBJ2-3, with 10 bases that match TRBD2. CDR1 is SGHTA and CDR2 is FQGNSA in the germline V gene. The CDR3 extends over 13 amino acids. Trimming removed 4 bases from V and 6 bases from J; junction bases left unmatched: 1. The CDR3 region is CASSWTSGDTQYF. The CDR3 DNA is TGTGCCAGCAGCTGGACTAGCGGCGATACGCAGTATTTT.

The rearrangement links TRBV6-5 to TRBJ2-5; perhaps D is TRBD1 or TRBD2 (6 bases each). Germline-derived CDR1 and CDR2 are MNHEY and SVGAGI. V lost 4 bases and J lost 1, with 16 bases in between. The CDR3 consists of 16 residues. DNA for the CDR3: TGTGCCAGCAGTTCCCAAGGGGGGCATTCCCAAGAGACCCAGTACTTC. It codes for CASSSQGGHSQETQYF.

The rearrangement uses TRBV7-8 and TRBJ2-4; TRBD1 matches at 8 bases. CDR3 length equals 18 residues. V lost 5 bases, J lost 1 base, and 13 bases stayed unmatched. Per the germline V gene, CDR1 is SGHVS and CDR2 is FQNEAQ. CDR3 sequence reads: CASSTDRVRAMAKNIQYF. The CDR3 region has the DNA TGTGCCAGCAGCACGGACAGGGTACGCGCTATGGCCAAAAACATTCAGTACTTC.

V and J are TRBV7-2 and TRBJ2-5, with 8 bases lining up with TRBD1. From germline, CDR1 is SGHTA and CDR2 FQGNSA. The CDR3 loop spans 13 amino acids. Trimming cost V 3 bases and J 4 bases; bases outside gene matches: 1. CDR3 region: CASSFGTGETQYF. Here the CDR3 DNA reads TGTGCCAGCAGCTTTGGGACAGGAGAGACCCAGTACTTC.

This chain links TRBV29-1 with TRBJ1-6, with TRBD1 identical over 11 bases. Germline V lookup: CDR1 SQVTM, CDR2 ANQGSEA. The CDR3 spans 13 residues. The ends lost 5 bases at V and 7 bases at J; junction bases unmatched: 1. Written as DNA, the CDR3 is TGCAGCGTTCGGACAGGGGGCAATTCACCCCTCCACTTT. Protein: CSVRTGGNSPLHF.

The rearrangement links TRBV9 to TRBJ2-7; possible D gene TRBD2, 5 bases. Trimming removed 3 bases at V and 5 bases at J, with 15 bases between. CDR3 length: 14 residues. Germline CDR1 is SGDLS and CDR2 is YYNGEE. The CDR3 reads CASSGRGFSDEQYF. As DNA, the CDR3 is TGTGCCAGCAGCGGGAGAGGTTTTAGCGACGAGCAGTACTTC.